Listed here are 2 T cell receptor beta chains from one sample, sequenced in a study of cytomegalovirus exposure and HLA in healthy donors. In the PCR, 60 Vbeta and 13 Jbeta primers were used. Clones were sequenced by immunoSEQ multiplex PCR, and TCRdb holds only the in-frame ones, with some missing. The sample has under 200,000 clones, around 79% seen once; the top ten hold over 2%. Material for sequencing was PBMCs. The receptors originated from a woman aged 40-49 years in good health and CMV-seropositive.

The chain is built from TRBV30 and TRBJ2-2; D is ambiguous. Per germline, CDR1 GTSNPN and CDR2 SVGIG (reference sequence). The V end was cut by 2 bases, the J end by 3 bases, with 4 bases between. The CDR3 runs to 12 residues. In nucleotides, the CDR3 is TGTGCCTGGAGTCTTTACACCGGGGAGCTGTTTTTT. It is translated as CAWSLYTGELFF.

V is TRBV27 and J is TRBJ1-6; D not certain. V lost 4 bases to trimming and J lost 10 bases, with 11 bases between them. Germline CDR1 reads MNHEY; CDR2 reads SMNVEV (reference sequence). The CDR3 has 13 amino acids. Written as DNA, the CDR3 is TGTGCCAGCAGTTCTCAGCAGGTATCACCCCTCCACTTT. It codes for CASSSQQVSPLHF.